This T cell receptor (beta chain) was captured by sequencing in a study of OX40 agonist ivuxolimab in advanced cancers. Across the study: Given to patients was ivuxolimab, an agonistic anti-OX40 (CD134) antibody.

This table comes from immunoSEQ multiplex PCR, and its TCRdb copy is limited to in-frame clones, with some not included. This sample carries more than 10,000 clones, over 75% of them seen once, and the ten largest clones take about 70%. The V gene lost 0 bases and the J gene lost 4 bases, with 5 bases spanning the gap. The CDR3 totals 13 residues. Germline lookup yields CDR1 SGHAT and CDR2 FQNNGV. The chain combines TRBV11-2 with TRBJ2-3; D gene unclear. The TCR sequence derives from an adult with an advanced solid tumor such as melanoma, head and neck, liver or kidney cancer. The material was CD4+ or CD8+ T cells sorted from blood, obtained in a trial of the OX40 agonist ivuxolimab. The CDR3 sequence: CASSLEVADTQYF. The DNA of the CDR3 is TGTGCCAGCAGCTTAGAGGTAGCAGATACGCAGTATTTT.